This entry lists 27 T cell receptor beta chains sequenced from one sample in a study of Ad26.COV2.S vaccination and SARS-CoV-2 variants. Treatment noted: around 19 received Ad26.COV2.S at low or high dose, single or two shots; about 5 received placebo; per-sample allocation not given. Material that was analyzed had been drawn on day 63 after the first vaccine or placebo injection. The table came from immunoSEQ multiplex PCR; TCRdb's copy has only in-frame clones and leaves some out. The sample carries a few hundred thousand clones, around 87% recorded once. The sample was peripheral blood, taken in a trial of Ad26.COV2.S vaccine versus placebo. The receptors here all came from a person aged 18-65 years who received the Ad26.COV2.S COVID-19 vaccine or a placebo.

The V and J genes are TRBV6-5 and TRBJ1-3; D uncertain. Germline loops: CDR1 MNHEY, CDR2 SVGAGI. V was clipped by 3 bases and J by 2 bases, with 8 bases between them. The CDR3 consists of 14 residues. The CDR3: CASSYLGTGNTIYF. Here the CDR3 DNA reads TGTGCCAGCAGTTATCTTGGGACTGGAAACACCATATATTTT.

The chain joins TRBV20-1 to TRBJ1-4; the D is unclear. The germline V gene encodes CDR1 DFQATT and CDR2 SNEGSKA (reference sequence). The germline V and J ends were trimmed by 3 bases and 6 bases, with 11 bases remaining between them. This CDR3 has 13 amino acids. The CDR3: CSASARLDEKLFF. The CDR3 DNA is TGCAGTGCTAGTGCTAGATTAGATGAAAAACTGTTTTTT.

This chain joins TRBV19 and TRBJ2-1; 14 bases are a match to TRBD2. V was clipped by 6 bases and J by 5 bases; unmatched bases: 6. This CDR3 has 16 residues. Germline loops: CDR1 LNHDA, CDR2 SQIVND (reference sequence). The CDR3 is CASSLRLAGGHNEQFF. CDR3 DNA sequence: TGTGCCAGTAGCCTGCGACTAGCGGGGGGGCACAATGAGCAGTTCTTC.

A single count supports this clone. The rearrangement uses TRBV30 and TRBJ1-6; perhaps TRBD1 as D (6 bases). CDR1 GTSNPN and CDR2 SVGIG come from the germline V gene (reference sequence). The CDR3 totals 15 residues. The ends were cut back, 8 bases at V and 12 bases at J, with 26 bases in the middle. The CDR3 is CALHEDSLIKEPLHF. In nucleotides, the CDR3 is TGTGCCCTACACGAGGACAGTCTAATTAAGGAACCCCTCCACTTT.

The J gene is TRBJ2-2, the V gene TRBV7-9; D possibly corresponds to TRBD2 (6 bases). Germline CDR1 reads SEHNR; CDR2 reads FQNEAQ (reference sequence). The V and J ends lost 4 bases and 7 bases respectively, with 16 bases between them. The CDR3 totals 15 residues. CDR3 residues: CASSWRDSSGGELFF. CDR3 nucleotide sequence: TGTGCCAGCAGCTGGCGGGACTCTAGTGGCGGGGAGCTGTTTTTT. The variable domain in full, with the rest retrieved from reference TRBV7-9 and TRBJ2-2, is DTGVSQNPRHKITKRGQNVTFRCDPISEHNRLYWYRQTLGQGPEFLTYFQNEAQLEKSRLLSDRFSAERPKGSFSTLEIQRTEQGDSAMYLCASSWRDSSGGELFFGEGSRLTVL.

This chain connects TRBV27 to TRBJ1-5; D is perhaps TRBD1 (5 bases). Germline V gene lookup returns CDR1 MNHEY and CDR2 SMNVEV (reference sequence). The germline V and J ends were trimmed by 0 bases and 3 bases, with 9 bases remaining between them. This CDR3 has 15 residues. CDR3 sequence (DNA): TGTGCCAGCAGTTTATCGTTGACAGCCAATCAGCCCCAGCATTTT. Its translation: CASSLSLTANQPQHF.

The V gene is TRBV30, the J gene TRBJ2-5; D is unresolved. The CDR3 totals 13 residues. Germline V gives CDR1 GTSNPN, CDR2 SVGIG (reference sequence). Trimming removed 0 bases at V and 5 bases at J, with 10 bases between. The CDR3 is CAWSVDTHETQYF. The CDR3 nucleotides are TGTGCCTGGAGTGTAGACACTCATGAGACCCAGTACTTC. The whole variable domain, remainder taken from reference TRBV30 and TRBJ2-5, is SQTIHQWPATLVQPVGSPLSLECTVEGTSNPNLYWYRQAAGRGLQLLFYSVGIGQISSEVPQNLSASRPQDRQFILSSKKLLLSDSGFYLCAWSVDTHETQYFGPGTRLLVL.

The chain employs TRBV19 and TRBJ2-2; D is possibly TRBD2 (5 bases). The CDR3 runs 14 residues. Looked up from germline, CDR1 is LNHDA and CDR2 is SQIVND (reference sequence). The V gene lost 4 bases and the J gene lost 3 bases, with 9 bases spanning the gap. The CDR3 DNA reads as TGTGCCAGTAGTAGTATTAGCGACACCGGGGAGCTGTTTTTT. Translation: CASSSISDTGELFF. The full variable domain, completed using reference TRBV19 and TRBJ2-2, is DGGITQSPKYLFRKEGQNVTLSCEQNLNHDAMYWYRQDPGQGLRLIYYSQIVNDFQKGDIAEGYSVSREKKESFPLTVTSAQKNPTAFYLCASSSISDTGELFFGEGSRLTVL.

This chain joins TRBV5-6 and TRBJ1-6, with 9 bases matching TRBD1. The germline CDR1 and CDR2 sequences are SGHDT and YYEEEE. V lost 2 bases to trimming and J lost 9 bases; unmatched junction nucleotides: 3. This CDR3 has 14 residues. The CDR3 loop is CASSLKDRGSPLHF. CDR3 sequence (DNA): TGTGCCAGCAGCTTAAAGGACAGGGGTTCACCCCTCCACTTT.

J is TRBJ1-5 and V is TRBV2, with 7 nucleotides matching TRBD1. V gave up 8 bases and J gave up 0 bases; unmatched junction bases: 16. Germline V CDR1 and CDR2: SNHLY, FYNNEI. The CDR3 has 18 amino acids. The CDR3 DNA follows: TGTGCCAGCCACCCATTAGACAGGGACAACCATAGCAATCAGCCCCAGCATTTT. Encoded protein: CASHPLDRDNHSNQPQHF.

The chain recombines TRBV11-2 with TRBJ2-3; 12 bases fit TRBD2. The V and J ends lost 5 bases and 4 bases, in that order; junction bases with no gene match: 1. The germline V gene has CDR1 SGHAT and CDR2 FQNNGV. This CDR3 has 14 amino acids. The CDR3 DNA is TGTGCCAGCAGCAGGACTAGCGGGGCAGATACGCAGTATTTT. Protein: CASSRTSGADTQYF.

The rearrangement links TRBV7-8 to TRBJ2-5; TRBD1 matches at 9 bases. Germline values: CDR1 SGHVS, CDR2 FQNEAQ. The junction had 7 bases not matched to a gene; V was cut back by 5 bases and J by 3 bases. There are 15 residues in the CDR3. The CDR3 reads CASSDTGGLKETQYF. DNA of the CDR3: TGTGCCAGCAGCGATACAGGGGGCCTGAAAGAGACCCAGTACTTC.

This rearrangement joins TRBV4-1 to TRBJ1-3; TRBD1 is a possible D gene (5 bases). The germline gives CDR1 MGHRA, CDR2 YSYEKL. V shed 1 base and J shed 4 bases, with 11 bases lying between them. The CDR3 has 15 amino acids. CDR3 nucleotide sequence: TGCGCCAGCAGCCAAGGTCGGGGGTGGGGAAACACCATATATTTT. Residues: CASSQGRGWGNTIYF.

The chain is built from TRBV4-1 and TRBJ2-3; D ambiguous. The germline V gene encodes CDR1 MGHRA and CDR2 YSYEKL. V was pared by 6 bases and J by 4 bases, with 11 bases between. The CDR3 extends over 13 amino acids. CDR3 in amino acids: CASRRGWADTQYF. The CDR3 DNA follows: TGCGCCAGCAGACGCGGCTGGGCAGATACGCAGTATTTT.

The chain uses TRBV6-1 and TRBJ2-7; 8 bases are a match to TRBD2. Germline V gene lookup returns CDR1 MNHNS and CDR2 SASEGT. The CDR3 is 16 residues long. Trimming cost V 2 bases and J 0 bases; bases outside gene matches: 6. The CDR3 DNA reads TGTGCCAGCAGTGAATTTTCGCGGGGGGACTCCTACGAGCAGTACTTC. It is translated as CASSEFSRGDSYEQYF.

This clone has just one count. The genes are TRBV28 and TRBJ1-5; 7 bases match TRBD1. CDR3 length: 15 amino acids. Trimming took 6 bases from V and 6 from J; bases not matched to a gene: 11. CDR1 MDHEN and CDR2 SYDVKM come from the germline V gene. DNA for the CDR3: TGTGCCAGCAGGGCGACAGGGAGGTTCGGTCAGCCCCAGCATTTT. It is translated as CASRATGRFGQPQHF. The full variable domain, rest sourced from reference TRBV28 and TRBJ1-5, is DVKVTQSSRYLVKRTGEKVFLECVQDMDHENMFWYRQDPGLGLRLIYFSYDVKMKEKGDIPEGYSVSREKKERFSLILESASTNQTSMYLCASRATGRFGQPQHFGDGTRLSIL.

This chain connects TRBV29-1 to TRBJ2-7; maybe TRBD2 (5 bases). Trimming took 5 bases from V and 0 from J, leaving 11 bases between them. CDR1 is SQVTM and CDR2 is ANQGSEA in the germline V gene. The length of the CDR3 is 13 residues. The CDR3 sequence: CSVPRENSYEQYF. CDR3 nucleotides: TGCAGCGTTCCGAGGGAGAACTCCTACGAGCAGTACTTC.

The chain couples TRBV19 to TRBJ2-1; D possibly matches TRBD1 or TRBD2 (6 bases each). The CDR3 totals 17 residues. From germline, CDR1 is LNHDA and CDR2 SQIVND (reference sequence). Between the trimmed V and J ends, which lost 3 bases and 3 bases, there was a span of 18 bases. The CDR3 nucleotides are TGTGCCAGTAGTATTAATCTGGACGGGGGCCTCTACAATGAGCAGTTCTTC. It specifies CASSINLDGGLYNEQFF.

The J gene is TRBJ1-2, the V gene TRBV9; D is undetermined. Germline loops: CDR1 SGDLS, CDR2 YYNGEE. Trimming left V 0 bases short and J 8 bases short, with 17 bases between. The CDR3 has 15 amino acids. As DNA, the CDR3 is TGTGCCAGCAGCGTAGGAGCGCTTGCCTCGACGGGCTACACCTTC. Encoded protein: CASSVGALASTGYTF.

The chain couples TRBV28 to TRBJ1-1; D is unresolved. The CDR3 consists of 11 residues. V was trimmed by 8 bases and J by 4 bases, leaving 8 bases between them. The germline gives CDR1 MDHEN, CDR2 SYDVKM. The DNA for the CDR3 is TGTGCCAGCCAAAGATTCACTGAAGCTTTCTTT. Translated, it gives CASQRFTEAFF.

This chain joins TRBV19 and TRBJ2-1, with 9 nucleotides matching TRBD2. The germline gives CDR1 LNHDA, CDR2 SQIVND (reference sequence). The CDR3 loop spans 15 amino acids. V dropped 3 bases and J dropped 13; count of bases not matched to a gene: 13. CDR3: CASSIWRGGGNPQFF. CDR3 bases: TGTGCCAGTAGTATTTGGCGGGGGGGCGGGAATCCCCAGTTCTTC.

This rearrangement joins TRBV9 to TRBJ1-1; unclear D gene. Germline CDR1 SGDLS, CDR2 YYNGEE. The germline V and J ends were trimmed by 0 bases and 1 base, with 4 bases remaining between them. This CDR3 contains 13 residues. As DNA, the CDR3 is TGTGCCAGCAGCGTAGGAAGGAACACTGAAGCTTTCTTT. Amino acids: CASSVGRNTEAFF.

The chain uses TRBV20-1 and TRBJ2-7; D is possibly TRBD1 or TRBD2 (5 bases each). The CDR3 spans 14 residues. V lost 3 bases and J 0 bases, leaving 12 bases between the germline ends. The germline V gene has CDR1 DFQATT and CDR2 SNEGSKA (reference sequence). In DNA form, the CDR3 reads TGCAGTGCTAGTGACAGTGGGAGCTCCTACGAGCAGTACTTC. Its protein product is CSASDSGSSYEQYF.

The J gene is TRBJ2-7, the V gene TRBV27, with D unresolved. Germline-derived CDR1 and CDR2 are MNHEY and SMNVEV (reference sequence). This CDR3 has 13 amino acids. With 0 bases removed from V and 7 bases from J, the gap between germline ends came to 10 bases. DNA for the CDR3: TGTGCCAGCAGTTTATCGGTTTCTGGGGAGCAGTACTTC. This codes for CASSLSVSGEQYF.

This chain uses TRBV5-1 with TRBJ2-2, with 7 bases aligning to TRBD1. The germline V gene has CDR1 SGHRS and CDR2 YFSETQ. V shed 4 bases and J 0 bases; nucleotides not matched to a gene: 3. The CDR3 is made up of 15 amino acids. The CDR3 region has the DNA TGCGCCAGCAGCGGGACAGCCTCGAACACCGGGGAGCTGTTTTTT. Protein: CASSGTASNTGELFF.

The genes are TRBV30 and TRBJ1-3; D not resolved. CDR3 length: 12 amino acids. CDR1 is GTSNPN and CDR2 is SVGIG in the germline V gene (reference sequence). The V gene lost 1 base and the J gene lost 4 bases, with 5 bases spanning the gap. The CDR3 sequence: CAWSDAGNTIYF. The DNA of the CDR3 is TGTGCCTGGAGTGATGCCGGAAACACCATATATTTT.

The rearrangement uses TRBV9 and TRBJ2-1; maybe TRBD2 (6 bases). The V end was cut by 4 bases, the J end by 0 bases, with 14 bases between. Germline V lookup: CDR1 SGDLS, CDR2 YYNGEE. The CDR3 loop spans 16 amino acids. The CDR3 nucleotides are TGTGCCAGCAGCCCGGGGGTCGGCCGCTCCTACAATGAGCAGTTCTTC. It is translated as CASSPGVGRSYNEQFF.